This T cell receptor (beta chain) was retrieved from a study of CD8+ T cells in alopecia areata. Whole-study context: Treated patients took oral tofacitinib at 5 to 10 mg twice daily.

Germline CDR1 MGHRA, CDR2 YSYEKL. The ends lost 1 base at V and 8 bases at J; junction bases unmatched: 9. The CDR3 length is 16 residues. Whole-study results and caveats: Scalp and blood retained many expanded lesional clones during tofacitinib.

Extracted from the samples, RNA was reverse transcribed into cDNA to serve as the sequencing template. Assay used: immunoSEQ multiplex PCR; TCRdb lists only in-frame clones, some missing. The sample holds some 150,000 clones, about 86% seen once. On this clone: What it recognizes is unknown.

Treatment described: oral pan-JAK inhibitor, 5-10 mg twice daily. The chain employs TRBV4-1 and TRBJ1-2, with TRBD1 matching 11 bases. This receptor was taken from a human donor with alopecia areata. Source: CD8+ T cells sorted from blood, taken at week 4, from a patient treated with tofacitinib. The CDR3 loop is CASSQVGTGGRYGYTF. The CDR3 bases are TGCGCCAGCAGCCAAGTAGGGACAGGGGGAAGATACGGCTACACCTTC.